The count of the clone carrying this TCR beta chain is one. The CDR3 runs to 14 residues. The V gene end was trimmed by 6 bases and the J gene end by 2 bases; junction bases not matched to a gene: 4. The V gene's germline CDR1 is MNHNY and CDR2 SVGAGI (reference sequence). The data originate from a study of shared clonotypes between healthy human individuals. Profiled with immunoSEQ multiplex PCR; TCRdb holds only in-frame clones, not every one. The sample yields approximately 2.5 million clones, 93% seen once. The chain links TRBV6-6 to TRBJ2-1, with 7 bases that match TRBD1. This receptor was taken from a young man in good health. Some clones in this sample may be carry-over from other donors' samples. The sequenced sample consisted of naive CD4+ T cells from PBMCs. Subset defined: CD45RA+ positively selected. CDR3 in amino acids: CASRDTGAYNEQFF. Written as DNA, the CDR3 is TGTGCCAGCAGAGACACAGGGGCCTACAATGAGCAGTTCTTC.